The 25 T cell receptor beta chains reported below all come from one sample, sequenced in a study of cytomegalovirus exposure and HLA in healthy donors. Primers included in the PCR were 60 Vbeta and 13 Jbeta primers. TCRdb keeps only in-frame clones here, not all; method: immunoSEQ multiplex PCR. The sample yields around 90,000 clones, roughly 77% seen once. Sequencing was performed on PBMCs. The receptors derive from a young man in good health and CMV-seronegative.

CDR3 in amino acids: CASSRRLAGAQETQYF. DNA of the CDR3: TGTGCCAGCAGCCGGAGACTAGCGGGGGCCCAAGAGACCCAGTACTTC. The J gene is TRBJ2-5, the V gene TRBV13, with 12 nucleotides matching TRBD2. The CDR3 has 16 residues. Germline V gene data show CDR1 as PRHDT and CDR2 as FYEKMQ (reference sequence). With V trimmed by 5 bases and J by 1 base, 5 bases remained unmatched.

The CDR3, as DNA: TGTGCCAGCAGCTTAGCTTCGGGACAGGGGGCTGGGGCCAACGTCCTGACTTTC. It encodes CASSLASGQGAGANVLTF. This chain connects TRBV7-9 to TRBJ2-6; TRBD1 matches at 11 bases. The germline CDR1 and CDR2 sequences are SEHNR and FQNEAQ (reference sequence). V was pared by 0 bases and J by 2 bases, with 3 bases of the junction left unmatched. The CDR3 covers 18 residues.

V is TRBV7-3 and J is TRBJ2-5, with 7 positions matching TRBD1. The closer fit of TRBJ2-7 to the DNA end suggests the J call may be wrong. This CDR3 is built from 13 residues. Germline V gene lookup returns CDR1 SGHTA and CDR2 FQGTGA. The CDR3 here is CASSRDRIDEQYF. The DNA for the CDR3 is TGTGCCAGCTCCCGGGACAGAATTGACGAGCAGTACTTC.

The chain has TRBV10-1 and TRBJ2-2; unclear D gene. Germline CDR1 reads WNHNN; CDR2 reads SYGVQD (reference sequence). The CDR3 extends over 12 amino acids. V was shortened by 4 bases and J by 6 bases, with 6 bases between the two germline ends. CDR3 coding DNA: TGCGCCAGCAGTGCCTTTCCCGGGGAGCTGTTTTTT. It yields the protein CASSAFPGELFF.

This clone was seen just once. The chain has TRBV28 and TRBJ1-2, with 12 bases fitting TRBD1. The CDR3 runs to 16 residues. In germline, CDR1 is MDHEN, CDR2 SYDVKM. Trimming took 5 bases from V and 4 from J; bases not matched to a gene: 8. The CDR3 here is CASSPRGQGASYGYTF. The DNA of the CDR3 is TGTGCCAGCAGTCCCAGGGGACAGGGGGCAAGCTATGGCTACACCTTC.

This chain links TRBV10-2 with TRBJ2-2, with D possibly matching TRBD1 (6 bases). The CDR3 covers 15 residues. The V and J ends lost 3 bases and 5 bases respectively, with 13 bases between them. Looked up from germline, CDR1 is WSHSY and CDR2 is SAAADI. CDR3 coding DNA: TGCGCCAGCAGTGACGCAGGGGCGCTGACCGGGGAGCTGTTTTTT. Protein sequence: CASSDAGALTGELFF.

The CDR3 spells CASGPRAGGTNEQFF. In DNA, the CDR3 is TGTGCCAGCGGGCCGCGGGCGGGGGGGACCAATGAGCAGTTCTTC. The chain uses TRBV9 and TRBJ2-1; 9 bases are shared with TRBD2. Per germline, CDR1 SGDLS and CDR2 YYNGEE. V shed 7 bases, J shed 6 bases, and the junction held 11 bases outside the gene matches. The CDR3 sequence is 15 residues long. The complete variable domain, with remaining parts taken from reference TRBV9 and TRBJ2-1, reads DSGVTQTPKHLITATGQRVTLRCSPRSGDLSVYWYQQSLDQGLQFLIQYYNGEERAKGNILERFSAQQFPDLHSELNLSSLELGDSALYFCASGPRAGGTNEQFFGPGTRLTVL.

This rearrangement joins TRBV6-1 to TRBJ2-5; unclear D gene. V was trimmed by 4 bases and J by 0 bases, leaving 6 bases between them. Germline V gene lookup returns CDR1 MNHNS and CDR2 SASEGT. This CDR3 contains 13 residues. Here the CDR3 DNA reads TGTGCCAGCAGTGCAGTGTACCAAGAGACCCAGTACTTC. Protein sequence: CASSAVYQETQYF.

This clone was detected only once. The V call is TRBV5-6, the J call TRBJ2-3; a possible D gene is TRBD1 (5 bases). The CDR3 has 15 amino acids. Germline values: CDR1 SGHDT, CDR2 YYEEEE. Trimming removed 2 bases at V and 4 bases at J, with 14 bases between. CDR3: CASSFDGAGSDTQYF. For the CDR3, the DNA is TGTGCCAGCAGCTTCGATGGGGCTGGGTCAGATACGCAGTATTTT.

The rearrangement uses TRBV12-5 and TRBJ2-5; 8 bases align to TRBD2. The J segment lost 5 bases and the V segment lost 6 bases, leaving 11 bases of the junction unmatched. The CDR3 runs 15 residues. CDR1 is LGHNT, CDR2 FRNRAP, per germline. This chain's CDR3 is CASGSGLAAWETQYF. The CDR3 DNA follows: TGTGCTAGTGGCTCCGGACTAGCTGCGTGGGAGACCCAGTACTTC.

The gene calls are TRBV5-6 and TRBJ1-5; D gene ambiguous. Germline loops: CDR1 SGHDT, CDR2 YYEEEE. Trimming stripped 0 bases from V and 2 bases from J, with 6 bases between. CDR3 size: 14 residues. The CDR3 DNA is TGTGCCAGCAGCTTGGCGTCGGGCAATCAGCCCCAGCATTTT. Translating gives CASSLASGNQPQHF.

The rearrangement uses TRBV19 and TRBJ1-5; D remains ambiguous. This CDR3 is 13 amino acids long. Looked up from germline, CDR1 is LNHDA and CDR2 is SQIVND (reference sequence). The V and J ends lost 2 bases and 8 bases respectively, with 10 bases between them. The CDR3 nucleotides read TGTGCCAGTAGTATATCCGGGGTTGAGCCCCAGCATTTT. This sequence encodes CASSISGVEPQHF.

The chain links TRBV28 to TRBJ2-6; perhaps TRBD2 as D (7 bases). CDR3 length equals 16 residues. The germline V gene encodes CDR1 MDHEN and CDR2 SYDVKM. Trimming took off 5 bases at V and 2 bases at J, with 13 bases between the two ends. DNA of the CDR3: TGTGCCAGCAGTGTAAACGGGGGGCCTGGGGCCAACGTCCTGACTTTC. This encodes CASSVNGGPGANVLTF.

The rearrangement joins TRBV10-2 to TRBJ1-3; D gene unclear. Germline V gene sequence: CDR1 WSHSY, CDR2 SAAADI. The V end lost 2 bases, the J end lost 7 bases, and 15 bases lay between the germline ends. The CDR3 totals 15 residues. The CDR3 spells CASSEEGPRRNTIYF. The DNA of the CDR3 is TGCGCCAGCAGTGAGGAGGGCCCTAGGCGGAACACCATATATTTT.

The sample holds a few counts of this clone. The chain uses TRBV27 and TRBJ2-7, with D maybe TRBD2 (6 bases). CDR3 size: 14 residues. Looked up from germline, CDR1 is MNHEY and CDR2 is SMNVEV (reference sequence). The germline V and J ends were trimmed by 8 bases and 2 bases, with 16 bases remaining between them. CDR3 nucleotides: TGTGCCAGCTCGACCCGGGACTTCCCCTACGAGCAGTACTTC. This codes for CASSTRDFPYEQYF.

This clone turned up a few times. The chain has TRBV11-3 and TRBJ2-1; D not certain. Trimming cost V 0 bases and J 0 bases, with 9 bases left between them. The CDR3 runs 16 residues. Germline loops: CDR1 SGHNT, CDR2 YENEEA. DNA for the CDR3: TGTGCCAGCAGCTTAGAGGGCTCGAACTCCTACAATGAGCAGTTCTTC. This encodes CASSLEGSNSYNEQFF. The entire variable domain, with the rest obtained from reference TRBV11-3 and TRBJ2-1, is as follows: EAGVVQSPRYKIIEKKQPVAFWCNPISGHNTLYWYLQNLGQGPELLIRYENEEAVDDSQLPKDRFSAERLKGVDSTLKIQPAELGDSAVYLCASSLEGSNSYNEQFFGPGTRLTVL.

The CDR3 loop is CASSASSLARYSYNEQFF. CDR3 nucleotides: TGTGCCAGCAGCGCTAGCTCGTTAGCCCGATATTCCTACAATGAGCAGTTCTTC. This sequence joins TRBV9 and TRBJ2-1; weak D call: TRBD2 (5 bases). Trimming stripped 3 bases from V and 1 base from J, with 20 bases between. CDR1 and CDR2 from the germline V gene are SGDLS and YYNGEE. The CDR3 runs 18 residues.

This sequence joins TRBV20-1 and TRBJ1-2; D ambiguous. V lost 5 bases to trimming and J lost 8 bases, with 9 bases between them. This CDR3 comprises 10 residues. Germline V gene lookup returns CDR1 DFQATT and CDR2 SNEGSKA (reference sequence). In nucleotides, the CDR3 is TGCAGTGCTGGCGGAGAGGGCTACACCTTC. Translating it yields CSAGGEGYTF.

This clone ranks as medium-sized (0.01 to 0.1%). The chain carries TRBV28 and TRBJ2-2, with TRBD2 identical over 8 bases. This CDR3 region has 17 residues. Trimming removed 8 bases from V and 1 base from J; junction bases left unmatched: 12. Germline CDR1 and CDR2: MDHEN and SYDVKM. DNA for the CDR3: TGTGCCAGCGAACCTCCGGGGGGGGATATGAACACCGGGGAGCTGTTTTTT. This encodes CASEPPGGDMNTGELFF.

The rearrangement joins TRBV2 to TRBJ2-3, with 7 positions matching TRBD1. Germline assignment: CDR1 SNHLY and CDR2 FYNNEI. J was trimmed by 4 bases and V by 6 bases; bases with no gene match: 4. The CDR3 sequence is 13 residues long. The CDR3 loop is CASRADRADTQYF. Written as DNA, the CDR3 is TGTGCCAGCAGGGCTGACAGGGCAGATACGCAGTATTTT. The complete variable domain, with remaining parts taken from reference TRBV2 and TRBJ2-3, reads EPEVTQTPSHQVTQMGQEVILRCVPISNHLYFYWYRQILGQKVEFLVSFYNNEISEKSEIFDDQFSVERPDGSNFTLKIRSTKLEDSAMYFCASRADRADTQYFGPGTRLTVL.

The DNA for the CDR3 is TGTGCCAGCAGCAAGGACAGGGAGAATGAGCAGTTCTTC. It specifies CASSKDRENEQFF. The chain has TRBV7-9 and TRBJ2-1, with 8 bases that match TRBD1. The CDR3 has 13 residues. J gave up 7 bases and V 5 bases, and 4 bases lay outside the gene matches. Germline assignment: CDR1 SEHNR and CDR2 FQNEAQ (reference sequence).

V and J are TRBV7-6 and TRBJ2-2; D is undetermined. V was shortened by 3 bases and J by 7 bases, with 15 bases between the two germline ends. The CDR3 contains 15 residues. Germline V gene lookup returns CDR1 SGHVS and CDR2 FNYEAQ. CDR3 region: CASSFPRPVGGELFF. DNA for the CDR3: TGTGCCAGCAGCTTTCCTAGGCCAGTTGGCGGGGAGCTGTTTTTT.

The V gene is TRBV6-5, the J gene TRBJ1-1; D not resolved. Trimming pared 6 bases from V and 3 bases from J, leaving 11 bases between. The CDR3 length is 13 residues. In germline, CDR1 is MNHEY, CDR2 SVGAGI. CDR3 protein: CASRRVGDTEAFF. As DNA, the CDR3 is TGTGCCAGCAGGAGGGTGGGAGACACTGAAGCTTTCTTT.

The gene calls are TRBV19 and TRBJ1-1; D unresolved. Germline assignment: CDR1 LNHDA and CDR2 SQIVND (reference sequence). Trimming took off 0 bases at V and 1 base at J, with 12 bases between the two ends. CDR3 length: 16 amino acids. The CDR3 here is CASSIDLWYSNTEAFF. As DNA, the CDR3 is TGTGCCAGTAGTATAGATCTATGGTACTCGAACACTGAAGCTTTCTTT.

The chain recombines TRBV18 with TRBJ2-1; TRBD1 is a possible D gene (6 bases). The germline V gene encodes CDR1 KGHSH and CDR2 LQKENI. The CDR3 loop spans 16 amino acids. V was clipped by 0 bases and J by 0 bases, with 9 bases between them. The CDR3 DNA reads TGTGCCAGCTCACCACCGCAGGGGAGCTCCTACAATGAGCAGTTCTTC. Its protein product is CASSPPQGSSYNEQFF.